The rows below give T cell receptor beta chains drawn from one sample of a study of cytomegalovirus exposure and HLA in healthy donors. Method: immunoSEQ multiplex PCR; TCRdb's copy keeps in-frame clones and lacks some. Of about 93,000 clones listed, around 73% are singletons. The sequenced sample was PBMCs. All receptors come from a woman aged 35 to 49 in good health and CMV-seronegative. Each CDR3 is given with its conserved first and last residue. A D gene is named only where the DNA matches it firmly. A clone size is listed for some rows: how often the clone was seen (once, few, many), or a class if it is expanded.

clone size: -
V gene: TRBV19
J gene: TRBJ2-5
D gene: TRBD2
CDR3 protein: CASSSSGSRLETQYF
CDR3 DNA: TGTGCCAGTAGCTCTAGCGGGAGTAGGTTAGAGACCCAGTACTTC

clone size: -
V gene: TRBV7-3
J gene: TRBJ1-5
D gene: TRBD1
CDR3 protein: CASSTQGSQPQHF
CDR3 DNA: TGTGCCAGCAGCACACAGGGGTCTCAGCCCCAGCATTTT

clone size: once
V gene: TRBV13
J gene: TRBJ2-2
D gene: TRBD1
CDR3 protein: CASSFIRQGASNTGELFF
CDR3 DNA: TGTGCCAGCAGCTTCATCCGACAGGGGGCCTCGAACACCGGGGAGCTGTTTTTT

clone size: once
V gene: TRBV7-9
J gene: TRBJ2-3
D gene: TRBD2
CDR3 protein: CASSLAGEATDTQYF
CDR3 DNA: TGTGCCAGCAGCCTAGCGGGAGAGGCGACAGATACGCAGTATTTT

clone size: -
V gene: TRBV10-3
J gene: TRBJ1-2
D gene: TRBD1
CDR3 protein: CAISFGTANYGYTF
CDR3 DNA: TGTGCCATCAGTTTCGGGACAGCTAACTATGGCTACACCTTC

clone size: few
V gene: TRBV14
J gene: TRBJ1-1
D gene: -
CDR3 protein: CASSQVTGITEAFF
CDR3 DNA: TGTGCCAGCAGCCAAGTGACCGGGATCACTGAAGCTTTCTTT

clone size: -
V gene: TRBV27
J gene: TRBJ1-2
D gene: TRBD1
CDR3 protein: CASSLLGTGNGYTF
CDR3 DNA: TGTGCCAGCAGTTTATTAGGGACAGGGAATGGCTACACCTTC

clone size: -
V gene: TRBV15
J gene: TRBJ2-3
D gene: TRBD2
CDR3 protein: CATRLAGDRDTQYF
CDR3 DNA: TGTGCCACCAGACTAGCGGGAGATCGGGATACGCAGTATTTT

clone size: -
V gene: TRBV19
J gene: TRBJ1-1
D gene: -
CDR3 protein: CASLQGGSTEAFF
CDR3 DNA: TGTGCCAGTTTACAGGGAGGGTCCACTGAAGCTTTCTTT

clone size: -
V gene: TRBV7-2
J gene: TRBJ2-2
D gene: TRBD2
CDR3 protein: CASSSVAGGRTGELFF
CDR3 DNA: TGTGCCAGCAGCTCCGTAGCGGGAGGAAGAACCGGGGAGCTGTTTTTT